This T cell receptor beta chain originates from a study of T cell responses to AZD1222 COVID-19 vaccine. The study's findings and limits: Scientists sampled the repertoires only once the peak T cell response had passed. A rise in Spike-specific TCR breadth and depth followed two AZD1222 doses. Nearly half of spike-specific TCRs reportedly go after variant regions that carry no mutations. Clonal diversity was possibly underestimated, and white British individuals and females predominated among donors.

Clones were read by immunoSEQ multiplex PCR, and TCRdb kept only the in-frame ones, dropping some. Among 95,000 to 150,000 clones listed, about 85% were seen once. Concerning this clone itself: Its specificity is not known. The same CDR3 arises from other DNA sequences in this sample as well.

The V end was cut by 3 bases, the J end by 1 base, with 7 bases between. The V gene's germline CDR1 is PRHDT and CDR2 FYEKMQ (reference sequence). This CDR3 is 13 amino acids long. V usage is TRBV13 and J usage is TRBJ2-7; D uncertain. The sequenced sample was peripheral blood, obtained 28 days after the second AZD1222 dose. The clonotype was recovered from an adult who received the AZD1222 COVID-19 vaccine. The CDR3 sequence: CASSFRGSYEQYF. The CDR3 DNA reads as TGTGCCAGCAGCTTCCGAGGATCCTACGAGCAGTACTTC.